A selection of T cell receptor beta chains follows, all from one sample in a study of cytomegalovirus exposure and HLA in healthy donors. The protocol was immunoSEQ multiplex PCR, while the TCRdb copy is restricted to in-frame clones and leaves out a portion. The profile shows almost 200,000 clones, around 79% of them singletons. The sequenced material came from PBMCs. The receptors here all came from a male donor in good health and CMV-seropositive. Both conserved end residues are part of each CDR3.

V,CDR3
TRBV6-5,CASSYHYNYEQYF
TRBV11-1,CASSSVPGDSPLHF
TRBV5-1,CASSASGTSGYNEQFF
TRBV7-2,CASSNDDTGLLVGGYTF
TRBV7-3,CASSSSTYNEQFF
TRBV7-2,CASSARGQGNQPQHF
TRBV10-3,CAISERVDSRQYF
TRBV7-3,CASSSGLAGAPSEQYF
TRBV5-4,CASSVQITSTDTQYF
TRBV7-9,CASSSGWTEAFF
TRBV5-4,CASSLSPRNTIYF
TRBV10-1,CASSEKAKVSGNYGYTF
TRBV29-1,CSVGRASYEQYF
TRBV7-9,CASSFRGAFF
TRBV14,CASSQVFRDTNTGELFF
TRBV27,CASRSLAGWKTQYF
TRBV5-5,CASSFHPRDSYEQYF
TRBV15,CATSSPTGGGEKLFF
TRBV19,CAIQDDSRPPFGYTF
TRBV6-4,CASRTDSFNTEAFF
TRBV9,CASSVYLNTEAFF
TRBV13,CASSLRGYEQYF
TRBV6-6,CASRAGQENTEAFF
TRBV15,CATSRDGRTEAFF
TRBV5-1,CASTNTGGYEQYF
TRBV5-6,CASSSPHVGLGVLF
TRBV11-2,CASSSISYEQYF
TRBV7-9,CASSEVAGYTYNEQFF
TRBV7-9,CSSSTRTGVEKLFF
TRBV19,CASTPTRSDEQYF
TRBV11-2,CASSLDGTYHAAEAFF
TRBV6-5,CASSPPGTNPGQYF
TRBV11-2,CASSSPRLGDTQYF
TRBV2,CAGGAPQYNEQFF
TRBV9,CASSVAGQINTGELFF
TRBV19,CASSPRQGRYGYTF
TRBV7-2,CASTKGQSSGNTIYF
TRBV6-5,CASSFRGREQFF
TRBV6-5,CASSYLSGRRSLEAFF
TRBV19,CASSPGRGEKLFF
TRBV14,CASTQGLGTEAFF
TRBV7-8,CASSLDSYQPQHF
TRBV7-7,CASSLEGGSEQYF
TRBV2,CASEEGETYEQYF
TRBV28,CASSPWGGSTGEPFF
TRBV12-5,CASGPREHPYF
TRBV19,CASSPRTGLNTEAFF